These 20 T cell receptor beta chains originate from one sample sequenced in a study of blood T cell repertoires in COVID-19. Generated by immunoSEQ multiplex PCR, the TCRdb table keeps only in-frame clones and is missing some. Here the sample spans some 57,000 clones, approximately 83% being singletons. The sequenced material came from peripheral blood. All receptors come from a human donor in a cohort sampled during active COVID-19.

This clone has only one observation. The V gene is TRBV11-2, the J gene TRBJ2-1, with D possibly matching TRBD1 (6 bases). Looked up from germline, CDR1 is SGHAT and CDR2 is FQNNGV. The V and J ends lost 4 bases and 5 bases respectively, with 15 bases between them. The CDR3 is 15 amino acids. The CDR3, as DNA: TGTGCCAGCAGCTCCTACAGGGTCCGACACAATGAGCAGTTCTTC. Protein product: CASSSYRVRHNEQFF.

This chain joins TRBV6-1 and TRBJ2-7; TRBD1 might be the D (5 bases). This CDR3 spans 16 amino acids. CDR1 MNHNS and CDR2 SASEGT come from the germline V gene. Trimming shortened V by 0 bases and J by 4 bases, and 16 bases separated the two germline ends. CDR3 region: CASSEASVRGGYEQYF. CDR3 in DNA: TGTGCCAGCAGTGAAGCCTCGGTAAGGGGTGGGTACGAGCAGTACTTC.

This clone was detected once. The rearrangement uses TRBV28 and TRBJ1-2, with 8 bases aligning to TRBD1. Unmatched junction bases numbered 10, after V lost 5 bases and J lost 8 bases. There are 14 residues in the CDR3. CDR1 is MDHEN and CDR2 is SYDVKM in the germline V gene. CDR3 sequence: CASSPPGGARGYTF. CDR3 in DNA: TGTGCCAGCAGTCCCCCAGGGGGCGCTAGGGGCTACACCTTC.

The genes are TRBV27 and TRBJ2-7, with 8 bases lining up with TRBD2. The V gene end was trimmed by 5 bases and the J gene end by 3 bases; junction bases not matched to a gene: 3. CDR3 length: 13 amino acids. CDR1 and CDR2 from the germline V gene are MNHEY and SMNVEV (reference sequence). This chain's CDR3 is CASSPGLDYEQYF. The CDR3 DNA reads TGTGCCAGCAGTCCGGGACTAGACTACGAGCAGTACTTC.

A single count supports this clone. V and J are TRBV2 and TRBJ1-4; the D gene is possibly TRBD1 (6 bases). The CDR3 has 15 residues. The V end lost 4 bases, the J end lost 4 bases, and 13 bases lay between the germline ends. The germline gives CDR1 SNHLY, CDR2 FYNNEI. In DNA, the CDR3 is TGTGCCAGCAGTGCCCGGACAGACTATAATGAAAAACTGTTTTTT. It translates to CASSARTDYNEKLFF.

V usage is TRBV27 and J usage is TRBJ1-1; D not certain. Between the trimmed V and J ends, which lost 4 bases and 6 bases, there was a span of 9 bases. Germline V gene lookup returns CDR1 MNHEY and CDR2 SMNVEV (reference sequence). This CDR3 is built from 12 residues. The CDR3 reads CASSSPRAEAFF. CDR3 nucleotides: TGTGCCAGCAGTTCGCCACGAGCTGAAGCTTTCTTT.

V is TRBV4-2 and J is TRBJ2-7; no clear D. The CDR3 contains 16 residues. Trimming cost V 0 bases and J 2 bases, with 14 bases left between them. Germline CDR1 LGHNA, CDR2 YNFKEQ. Written as DNA, the CDR3 is TGTGCCAGCAGCCAAGATATGACCGCGGCGACCTACGAGCAGTACTTC. As protein: CASSQDMTAATYEQYF.

CDR3 DNA: TGTGCCAGCGGTCTAGGAGGGCATGAGCAGTTCTTC. Translation gives CASGLGGHEQFF. The chain employs TRBV12-3 or TRBV12-4 and TRBJ2-1; D possibly corresponds to TRBD2 (6 bases). V was cut by 8 bases and J by 8 bases, with 13 bases left in between. CDR3 length: 12 residues.

This clone was seen once. The genes are TRBV10-2 and TRBJ2-7, with a tentative D call TRBD2 (6 bases). Germline lookup yields CDR1 WSHSY and CDR2 SAAADI. V lost 8 bases and J 3 bases, leaving 26 bases between the germline ends. The CDR3 totals 17 residues. The CDR3 DNA follows: TGCGCCAGCCGCGACTACGGAGCGGGCTTCCATTTCTACGAGCAGTACTTC. Residues: CASRDYGAGFHFYEQYF.

The rearrangement joins TRBV3-1 (or the pseudogene TRBV3-2) to TRBJ2-5; TRBD2 is a possible D gene (6 bases). Germline loops: CDR1 LGHDT, CDR2 YNNKEL (reference sequence). This CDR3 spans 16 amino acids. V was clipped by 4 bases and J by 1 base, with 16 bases between them. CDR3 amino acids: CASSLRLEGSQETQYF. CDR3 nucleotides: TGTGCCAGCAGCCTCCGACTAGAGGGATCCCAAGAGACCCAGTACTTC.

V usage is TRBV5-4 and J usage is TRBJ2-2, with 7 bases lining up with TRBD2. Losses at the gene ends were 4 bases for V and 2 bases for J; bases not matched to a gene: 8. CDR1 and CDR2 from the germline V gene are SGHNT and YYREEE (reference sequence). The length of the CDR3 is 16 residues. CDR3 coding DNA: TGTGCCAGCAGCCCGACCGGGACTATTAACACCGGGGAGCTGTTTTTT. This sequence encodes CASSPTGTINTGELFF.

The chain carries TRBV29-1 and TRBJ2-1, with 7 bases fitting TRBD2. J was trimmed by 7 bases and V by 5 bases; bases with no gene match: 17. CDR1 and CDR2 (germline): SQVTM, ANQGSEA. This CDR3 is built from 16 residues. Here the CDR3 DNA reads TGCAGCGTTCCCCTGGGGGAGGGCTATTCATTAAATGAGCAGTTCTTC. Protein product: CSVPLGEGYSLNEQFF.

The genes are TRBV6-5 and TRBJ2-7; D possibly corresponds to TRBD2 (5 bases). The CDR3 totals 14 residues. Trimming took 7 bases from V and 1 from J, leaving 14 bases between them. Looked up from germline, CDR1 is MNHEY and CDR2 is SVGAGI. The CDR3 DNA follows: TGTGCCAGCATCGCCCGAGGGATTTCCTACGAGCAGTACTTC. It translates to CASIARGISYEQYF.

This rearrangement joins TRBV6-4 to TRBJ2-3; a possible D gene is TRBD2 (6 bases). There are 16 residues in the CDR3. The germline V gene encodes CDR1 MRHNA and CDR2 SNTAGT. With 5 bases removed from V and 2 bases from J, the gap between germline ends came to 17 bases. CDR3 in DNA: TGTGCCAGCAGTAGGGGACTCCCAAAGCTCACAGATACGCAGTATTTT. Residues: CASSRGLPKLTDTQYF.

The rearrangement joins TRBV2 to TRBJ1-1, with 7 bases lining up with TRBD1. Trimming removed 4 bases from V and 1 base from J; junction bases left unmatched: 3. This CDR3 has 14 residues. Germline CDR1 SNHLY, CDR2 FYNNEI. In DNA form, the CDR3 reads TGTGCCAGCAGTGGACAGGGTTGGAACACTGAAGCTTTCTTT. This encodes CASSGQGWNTEAFF.

J is TRBJ2-3 and V is TRBV7-8; D is undetermined. This CDR3 spans 14 amino acids. The V end lost 5 bases, the J end lost 0 bases, and 9 bases lay between the germline ends. Germline values: CDR1 SGHVS, CDR2 FQNEAQ. The DNA for the CDR3 is TGTGCCAGCAGCCGGTACCAGAGCACAGATACGCAGTATTTT. This gives the protein CASSRYQSTDTQYF.

This clone was recorded only once. Here the CDR3 DNA reads TGTGCCAGCAGCTTAGCGTTAGGAGGGTACGAGACCCAGTACTTC. Its translation: CASSLALGGYETQYF. The chain combines TRBV7-2 with TRBJ2-5; a weak D match, TRBD2 (6 bases). With 0 bases removed from V and 5 bases from J, the gap between germline ends came to 13 bases. This CDR3 is 15 amino acids long. In germline, CDR1 is SGHTA, CDR2 FQGNSA.

The rearrangement joins TRBV2 to TRBJ1-4; D is unclear. V lost 7 bases to trimming and J lost 8 bases, with 17 bases between them. This CDR3 contains 14 residues. Germline loops: CDR1 SNHLY, CDR2 FYNNEI. Here the CDR3 DNA reads TGTGCCAGCAAGGTAGCCAGAAGCGACGAAAAACTGTTTTTT. Translating it yields CASKVARSDEKLFF.

The chain is built from TRBV11-2 and TRBJ2-2; 13 positions match TRBD2. The CDR3 covers 15 residues. V lost 5 bases and J lost 6; bases outside the gene matches: 3. Germline loops: CDR1 SGHAT, CDR2 FQNNGV. DNA of the CDR3: TGTGCCAGCAGCAGGACTAGCGGGAGCCCCGGGGAGCTGTTTTTT. It specifies CASSRTSGSPGELFF.

The J gene is TRBJ1-2, the V gene TRBV5-4; D gene unclear. V gave up 4 bases and J gave up 9 bases, with 16 bases separating them. The CDR3 covers 13 residues. Germline lookup yields CDR1 SGHNT and CDR2 YYREEE (reference sequence). CDR3 sequence (DNA): TGTGCCAGCAGCCAACCGATGCGGGCAAGCTACACCTTC. It codes for CASSQPMRASYTF.